This T cell receptor (beta chain) is from a study of T cell changes during pregnancy in multiple sclerosis. The repertoire was sequenced with immunoSEQ multiplex PCR; TCRdb's copy has only in-frame clones and lacks some. The sample lists some 52,000 clones, 85% to 95% seen once, with roughly 0.25% in the top ten. The germline CDR1 and CDR2 sequences are SGHRS and YFSETQ. The V segment lost 2 bases and the J segment 3 bases; nucleotides outside the gene matches: 5. This CDR3 is 14 amino acids long. The chain uses TRBV5-1 and TRBJ2-7, with TRBD2 matching over 7 bases. The source of this sequence is a female donor with multiple sclerosis, enrolled in a pregnancy study. This sample comprised CD4+ T cells from peripheral blood mononuclear cells, obtained in the third trimester of pregnancy. CDR3 in amino acids: CASSLGDYLYEQYF. The CDR3 region has the DNA TGCGCCAGCAGCTTAGGGGACTATCTCTACGAGCAGTACTTC.